This T cell receptor (beta chain) emerged from a study of T cells after yellow fever vaccination. Study in general: Fractions of limited cellularity were prepared by means of SMART-Seq v4 Ultra Low Input.

Study-wide findings and caveats: Most clones from primary vaccination were detected again post-booster (just under 97% CD4, 88% CD8). A secondary response was less intense yet reached its peak sooner, at day 5 versus 15.

This CDR3 has 15 amino acids. The germline V gene encodes CDR1 SGHVS and CDR2 FQNEAQ. V lost 5 bases, J lost 1 base, and 13 bases lay in between. TCRdb independently ran MiXCR on the 5' RACE reads; one entry per CDR3 protein. This table has around 340,000 distinct CDR3 sequences, 9.5% to 15% appearing once. Only a few counts were recorded for this clonotype. Its antigen is undetermined. The chain carries TRBV7-8 and TRBJ2-3, with D unclear. This clonotype was sampled from a man aged 18 to 30 who received the YFV17D yellow fever vaccine. The input for sequencing was CD4+ T cells sorted from PBMCs, taken 15 days after the yellow fever booster vaccination. The CDR3 reads CASSQKIRGTDTQYF. The DNA for the CDR3 is TGTGCCAGCAGCCAAAAGATCCGGGGCACAGATACGCAGTATTTT.